This T cell receptor (beta chain) stems from a study of shared clonotypes between healthy human individuals. Naive CD8 cells lacked CD45RO, underwent positive selection for CCR7 and left out terminally differentiated effector memory CD45RA+ cells. Sequencing used immunoSEQ multiplex PCR; TCRdb keeps in-frame clones, though not all of them. The table shows 1.5 million to 2.5 million clones, with approximately 94% occurring only once. Sequencing used naive CD8+ T cells sorted from blood. The sequence was collected from a man aged 18 to 29 in good health.

The CDR3 region is CASSFRQGDTQYF. The CDR3 DNA reads as TGTGCCAGCAGTTTCCGACAGGGGGATACGCAGTATTTT. The V call is TRBV28, the J call TRBJ2-3, with TRBD1 matching over 8 bases. This CDR3 is built from 13 residues. The V gene's germline CDR1 is MDHEN and CDR2 SYDVKM. Trimming took 3 bases from V and 6 from J; bases not matched to a gene: 2.